This T cell receptor beta chain was documented in a study of blood T cell repertoires in COVID-19. Overall study context: Sources were T cells, B-cell-depleted T cells, or PBMCs; the material itself was cDNA or gDNA.

Study processing details: The authors estimated nucleated cell counts from reference gene primer amplification. Only in-frame clones appear in the TCRdb table, and some are missing; sequencing was by immunoSEQ multiplex PCR. The D gene and trimming were derived from the DNA, and the V and J assignments and clone size from that table. The table shows 230,000 or so clones, with approximately 79% occurring only once. Trimming removed 5 bases from V and 8 bases from J; junction bases left unmatched: 12. Germline V CDR1 and CDR2: SGHTA, FQGNSA. The CDR3 has 15 amino acids. The rearrangement joins TRBV7-2 to TRBJ1-2; TRBD1 aligns across 9 bases. Sequencing used peripheral blood. The origin of this receptor is a human donor in a cohort sampled during active COVID-19. The CDR3 sequence is CASSQTQGAREGYTF. The CDR3 DNA sequence: TGTGCCAGCAGCCAGACACAGGGGGCGCGTGAGGGCTACACCTTC.